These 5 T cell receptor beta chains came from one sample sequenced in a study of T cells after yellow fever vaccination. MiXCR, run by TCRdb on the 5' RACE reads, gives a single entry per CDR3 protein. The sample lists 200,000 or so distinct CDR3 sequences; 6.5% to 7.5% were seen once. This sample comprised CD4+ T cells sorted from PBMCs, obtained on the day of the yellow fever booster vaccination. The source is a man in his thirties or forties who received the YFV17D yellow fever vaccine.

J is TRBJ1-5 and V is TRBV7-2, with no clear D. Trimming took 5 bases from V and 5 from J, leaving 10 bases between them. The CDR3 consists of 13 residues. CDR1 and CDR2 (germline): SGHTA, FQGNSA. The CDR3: CASSIWEDQPQHF. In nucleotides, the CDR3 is TGTGCCAGCAGCATATGGGAGGATCAGCCCCAGCATTTT.

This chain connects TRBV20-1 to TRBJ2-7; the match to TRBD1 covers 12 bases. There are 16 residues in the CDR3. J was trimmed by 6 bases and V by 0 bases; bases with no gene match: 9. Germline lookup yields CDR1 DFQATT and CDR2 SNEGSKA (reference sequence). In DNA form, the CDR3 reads TGCAGTGCTAGAGATTCGGGACAGGGGGCGGATACCGAGCAGTACTTC. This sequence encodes CSARDSGQGADTEQYF.

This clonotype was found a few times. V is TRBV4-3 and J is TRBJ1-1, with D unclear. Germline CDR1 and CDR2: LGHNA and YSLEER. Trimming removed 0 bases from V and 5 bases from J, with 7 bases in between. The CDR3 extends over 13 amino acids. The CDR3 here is CASSQDLGTEAFF. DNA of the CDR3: TGCGCCAGCAGCCAAGATCTAGGGACTGAAGCTTTCTTT.

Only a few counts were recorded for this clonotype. The chain's CDR3 is CAISVLAGPPGDTQYF. The DNA of the CDR3 is TGTGCCATCAGTGTTCTAGCGGGCCCGCCGGGAGATACGCAGTATTTT. V gene TRBV10-3 combines with J gene TRBJ2-3; 8 nucleotides align to TRBD2. In germline, CDR1 is ENHRY, CDR2 SYGVKD. The CDR3 is 16 residues long. The J segment lost 5 bases and the V segment lost 4 bases, leaving 11 bases of the junction unmatched.

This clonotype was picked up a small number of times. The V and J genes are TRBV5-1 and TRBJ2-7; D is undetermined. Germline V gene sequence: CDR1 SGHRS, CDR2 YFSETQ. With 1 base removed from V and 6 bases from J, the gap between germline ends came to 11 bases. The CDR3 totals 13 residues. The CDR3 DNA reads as TGCGCCAGCAGCTTGATAGGTTCCGCCGAGCAGTACTTC. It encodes CASSLIGSAEQYF. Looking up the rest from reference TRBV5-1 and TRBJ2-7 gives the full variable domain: KAGVTQTPRYLIKTRGQQVTLSCSPISGHRSVSWYQQTPGQGLQFLFEYFSETQRNKGNFPGRFSGRQFSNSRSEMNVSTLELGDSALYLCASSLIGSAEQYFGPGTRLTVT.